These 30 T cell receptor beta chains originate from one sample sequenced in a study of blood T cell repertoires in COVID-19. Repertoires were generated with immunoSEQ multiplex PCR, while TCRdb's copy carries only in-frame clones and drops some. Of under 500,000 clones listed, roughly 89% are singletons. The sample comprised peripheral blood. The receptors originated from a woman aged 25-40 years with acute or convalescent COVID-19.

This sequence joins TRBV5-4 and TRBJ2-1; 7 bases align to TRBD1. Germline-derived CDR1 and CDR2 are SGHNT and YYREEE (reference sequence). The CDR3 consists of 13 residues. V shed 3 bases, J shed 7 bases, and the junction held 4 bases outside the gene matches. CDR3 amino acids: CASSSGTENEQFF. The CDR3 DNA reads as TGTGCCAGCAGCTCCGGGACAGAAAATGAGCAGTTCTTC.

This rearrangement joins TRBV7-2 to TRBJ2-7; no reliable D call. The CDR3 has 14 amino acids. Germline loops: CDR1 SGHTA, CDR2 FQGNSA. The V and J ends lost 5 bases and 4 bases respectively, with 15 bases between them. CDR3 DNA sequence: TGTGCCAGCAGCCATACTATTGGGTCTTACGAGCAGTACTTC. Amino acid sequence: CASSHTIGSYEQYF.

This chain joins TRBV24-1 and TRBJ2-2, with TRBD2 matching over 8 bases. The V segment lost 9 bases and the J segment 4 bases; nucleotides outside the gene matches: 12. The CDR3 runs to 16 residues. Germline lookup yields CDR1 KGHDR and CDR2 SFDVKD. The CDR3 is CATSFGIAGPTGELFF. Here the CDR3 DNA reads TGTGCCACCTCATTCGGAATAGCGGGGCCCACCGGGGAGCTGTTTTTT.

CDR3 in amino acids: CASSLEPLGNTIYF. The CDR3 DNA is TGTGCCAGCAGCTTAGAACCACTTGGAAACACCATATATTTT. V gene TRBV7-6 combines with J gene TRBJ1-3; no clear D gene. The CDR3 length is 14 residues. V was shortened by 1 base and J by 3 bases, with 7 bases between the two germline ends. Germline CDR1 is SGHVS and CDR2 is FNYEAQ. The full variable domain, rest sourced from reference TRBV7-6 and TRBJ1-3, is GAGVSQSPRYKVTKRGQDVALRCDPISGHVSLYWYRQALGQGPEFLTYFNYEAQQDKSGLPNDRFSAERPEGSISTLTIQRTEQRDSAMYRCASSLEPLGNTIYFGEGSWLTVV.

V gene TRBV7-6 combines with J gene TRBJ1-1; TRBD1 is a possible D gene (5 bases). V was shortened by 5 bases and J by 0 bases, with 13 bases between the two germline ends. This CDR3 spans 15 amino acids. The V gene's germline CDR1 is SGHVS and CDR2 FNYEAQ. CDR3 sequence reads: CASSVLGQVNTEAFF. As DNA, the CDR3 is TGTGCCAGCAGCGTACTGGGGCAGGTGAACACTGAAGCTTTCTTT.

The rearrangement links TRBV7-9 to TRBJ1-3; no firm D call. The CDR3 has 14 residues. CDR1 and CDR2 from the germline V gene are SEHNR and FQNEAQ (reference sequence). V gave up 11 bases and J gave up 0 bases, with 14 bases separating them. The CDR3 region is CAGGRGVSGNTIYF. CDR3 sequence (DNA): TGTGCCGGCGGGCGGGGAGTCTCTGGAAACACCATATATTTT.

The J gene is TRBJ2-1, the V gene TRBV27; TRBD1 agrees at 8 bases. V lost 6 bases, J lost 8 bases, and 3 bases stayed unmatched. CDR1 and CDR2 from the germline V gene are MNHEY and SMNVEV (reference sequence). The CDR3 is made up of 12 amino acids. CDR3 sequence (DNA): TGTGCCAGCAGCAGGGGGCGCTATGAGCAGTTCTTC. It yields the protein CASSRGRYEQFF.

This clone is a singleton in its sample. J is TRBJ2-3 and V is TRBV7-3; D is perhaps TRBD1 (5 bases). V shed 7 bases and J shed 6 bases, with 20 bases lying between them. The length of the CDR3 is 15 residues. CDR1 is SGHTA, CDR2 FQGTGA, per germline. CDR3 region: CASTLTAGRVDTQYF. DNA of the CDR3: TGTGCCAGCACCCTCACGGCAGGGCGAGTGGATACGCAGTATTTT.

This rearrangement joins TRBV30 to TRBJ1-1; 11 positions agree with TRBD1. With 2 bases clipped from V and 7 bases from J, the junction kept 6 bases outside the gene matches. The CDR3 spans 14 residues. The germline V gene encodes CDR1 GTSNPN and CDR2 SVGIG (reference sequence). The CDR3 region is CAWSSGTGGNEAFF. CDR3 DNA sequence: TGTGCCTGGAGTTCCGGGACAGGGGGAAATGAAGCTTTCTTT.

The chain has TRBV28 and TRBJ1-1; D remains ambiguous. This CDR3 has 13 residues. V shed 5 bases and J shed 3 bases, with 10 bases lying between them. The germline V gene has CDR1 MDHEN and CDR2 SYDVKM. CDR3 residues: CASSDNLYTEAFF. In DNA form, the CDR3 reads TGTGCCAGCAGTGACAATTTATACACTGAAGCTTTCTTT.

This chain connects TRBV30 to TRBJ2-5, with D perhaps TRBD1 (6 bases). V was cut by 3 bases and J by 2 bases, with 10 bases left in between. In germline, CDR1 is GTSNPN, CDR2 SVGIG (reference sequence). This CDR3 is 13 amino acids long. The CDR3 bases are TGTGCCTGGAGAGGGACAACACAAGAGACCCAGTACTTC. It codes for CAWRGTTQETQYF.

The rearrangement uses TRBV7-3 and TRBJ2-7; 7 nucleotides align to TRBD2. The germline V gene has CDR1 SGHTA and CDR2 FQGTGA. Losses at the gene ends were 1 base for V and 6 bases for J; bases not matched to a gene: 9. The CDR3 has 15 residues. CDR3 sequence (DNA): TGTGCCAGCAGCTTAAGCGGGGGATTGTTGTTCGAGCAGTACTTC. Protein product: CASSLSGGLLFEQYF.

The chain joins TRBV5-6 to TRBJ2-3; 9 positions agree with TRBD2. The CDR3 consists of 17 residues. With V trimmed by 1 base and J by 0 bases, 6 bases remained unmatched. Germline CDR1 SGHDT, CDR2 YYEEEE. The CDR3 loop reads CASSLMGLAVSTDTQYF. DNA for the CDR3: TGTGCCAGCAGCTTGATGGGACTAGCCGTTAGCACAGATACGCAGTATTTT.

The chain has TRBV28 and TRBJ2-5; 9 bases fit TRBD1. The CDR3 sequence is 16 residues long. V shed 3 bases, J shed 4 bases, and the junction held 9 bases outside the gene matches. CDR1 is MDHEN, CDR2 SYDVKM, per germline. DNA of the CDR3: TGTGCCAGCAGTTTGGACGGGACAGGGTTTCCAGAGACCCAGTACTTC. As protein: CASSLDGTGFPETQYF.

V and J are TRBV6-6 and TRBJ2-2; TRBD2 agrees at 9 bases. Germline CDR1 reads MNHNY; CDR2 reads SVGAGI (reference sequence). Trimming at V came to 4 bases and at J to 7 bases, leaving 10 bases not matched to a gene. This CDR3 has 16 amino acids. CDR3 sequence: CASSSVLAGRGGELFF. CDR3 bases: TGTGCCAGCAGTTCGGTTCTAGCGGGGCGGGGCGGGGAGCTGTTTTTT.

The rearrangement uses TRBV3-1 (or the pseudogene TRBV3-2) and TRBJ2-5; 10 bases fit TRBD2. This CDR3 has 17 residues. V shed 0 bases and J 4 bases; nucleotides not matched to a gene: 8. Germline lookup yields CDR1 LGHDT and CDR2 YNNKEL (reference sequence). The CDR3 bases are TGTGCCAGCAGCCAAGAAAGGAGCGGGGGGGTTCTAGAGACCCAGTACTTC. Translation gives CASSQERSGGVLETQYF.

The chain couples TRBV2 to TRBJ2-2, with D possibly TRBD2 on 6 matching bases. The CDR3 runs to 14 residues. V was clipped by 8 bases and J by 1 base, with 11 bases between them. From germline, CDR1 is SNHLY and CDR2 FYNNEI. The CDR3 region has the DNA TGTGCCAGCCTCAGGGAGGTGAACACCGGGGAGCTGTTTTTT. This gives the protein CASLREVNTGELFF.

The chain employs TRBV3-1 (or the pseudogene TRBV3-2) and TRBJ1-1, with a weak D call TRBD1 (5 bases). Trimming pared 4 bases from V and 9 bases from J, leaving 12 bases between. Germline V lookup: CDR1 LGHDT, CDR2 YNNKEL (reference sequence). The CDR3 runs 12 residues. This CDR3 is CASSRGGGKAFF. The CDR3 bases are TGTGCCAGCAGCCGGGGCGGGGGAAAAGCTTTCTTT.

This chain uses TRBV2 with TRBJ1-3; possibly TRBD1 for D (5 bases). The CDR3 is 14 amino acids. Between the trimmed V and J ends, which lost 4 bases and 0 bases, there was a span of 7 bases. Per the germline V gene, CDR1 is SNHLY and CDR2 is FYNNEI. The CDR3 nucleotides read TGTGCCAGCAGTGTTGGGGCCTCTGGAAACACCATATATTTT. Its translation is CASSVGASGNTIYF.

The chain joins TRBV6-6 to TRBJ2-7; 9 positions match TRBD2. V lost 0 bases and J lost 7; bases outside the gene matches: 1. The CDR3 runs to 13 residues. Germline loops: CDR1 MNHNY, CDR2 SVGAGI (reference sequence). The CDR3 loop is CASSYSLAGEQYF. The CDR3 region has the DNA TGTGCCAGCAGTTACTCCCTAGCGGGGGAGCAGTACTTC.

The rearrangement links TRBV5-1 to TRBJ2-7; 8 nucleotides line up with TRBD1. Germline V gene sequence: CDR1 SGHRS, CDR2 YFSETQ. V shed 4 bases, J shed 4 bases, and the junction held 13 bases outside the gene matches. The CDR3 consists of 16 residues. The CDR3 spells CASSAAAGTGLYEQYF. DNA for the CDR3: TGCGCCAGCAGCGCAGCAGCCGGGACAGGCCTATACGAGCAGTACTTC.

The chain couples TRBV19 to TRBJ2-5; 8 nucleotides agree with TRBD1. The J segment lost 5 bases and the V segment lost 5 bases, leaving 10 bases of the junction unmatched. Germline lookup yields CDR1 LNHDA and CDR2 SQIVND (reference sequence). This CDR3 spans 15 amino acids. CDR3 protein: CASSWGTGQRETQYF. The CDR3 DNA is TGTGCCAGTAGTTGGGGGACAGGCCAACGGGAGACCCAGTACTTC.

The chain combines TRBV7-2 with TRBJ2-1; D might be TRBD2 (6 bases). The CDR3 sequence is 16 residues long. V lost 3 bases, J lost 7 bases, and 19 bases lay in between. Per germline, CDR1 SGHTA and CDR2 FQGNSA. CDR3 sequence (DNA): TGTGCCAGCAGCTTGGGACCCGGGAGCACCAAAAATGAGCAGTTCTTC. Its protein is CASSLGPGSTKNEQFF.

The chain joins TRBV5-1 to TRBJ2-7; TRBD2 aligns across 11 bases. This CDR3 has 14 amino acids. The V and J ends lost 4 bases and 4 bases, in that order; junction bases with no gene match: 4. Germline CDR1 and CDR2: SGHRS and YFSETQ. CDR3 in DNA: TGCGCCAGCAGCAATAGCGGGGGGGCTTACGAGCAGTACTTC. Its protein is CASSNSGGAYEQYF.

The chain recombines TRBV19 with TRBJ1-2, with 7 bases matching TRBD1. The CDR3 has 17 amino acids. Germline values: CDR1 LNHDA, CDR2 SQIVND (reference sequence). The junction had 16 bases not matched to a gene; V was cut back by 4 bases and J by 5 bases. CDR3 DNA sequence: TGTGCCAGTAGTACCATCAAACTCCCGGGACAGATATATGGCTACACCTTC. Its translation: CASSTIKLPGQIYGYTF.

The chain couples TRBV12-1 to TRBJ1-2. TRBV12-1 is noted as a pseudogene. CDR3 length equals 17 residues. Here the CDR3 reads CASSLMVHRYSGGGYTF. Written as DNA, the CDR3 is TGTGCCAGCAGCCTCATGGTCCACAGATATTCTGGAGGGGGCTACACCTTC.

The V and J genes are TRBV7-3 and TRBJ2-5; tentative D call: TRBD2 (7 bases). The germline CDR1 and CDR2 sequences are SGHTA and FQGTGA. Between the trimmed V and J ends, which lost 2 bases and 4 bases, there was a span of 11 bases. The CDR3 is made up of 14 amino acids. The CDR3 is CASSLFAGAETQYF. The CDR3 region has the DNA TGTGCCAGCAGCTTATTCGCGGGGGCAGAGACCCAGTACTTC.

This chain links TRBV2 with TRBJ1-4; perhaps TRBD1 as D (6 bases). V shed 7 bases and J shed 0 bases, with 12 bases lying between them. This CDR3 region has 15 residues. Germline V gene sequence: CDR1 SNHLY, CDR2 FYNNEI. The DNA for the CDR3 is TGTGCCAGCATCCAGGGGAGTGCAACTAATGAAAAACTGTTTTTT. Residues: CASIQGSATNEKLFF.

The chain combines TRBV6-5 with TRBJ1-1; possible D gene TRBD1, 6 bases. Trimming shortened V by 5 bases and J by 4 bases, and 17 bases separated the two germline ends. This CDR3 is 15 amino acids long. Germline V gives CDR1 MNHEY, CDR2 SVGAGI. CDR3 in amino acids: CASSPNRAAATEAFF. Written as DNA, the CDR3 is TGTGCCAGCAGTCCAAACAGGGCTGCAGCCACTGAAGCTTTCTTT.

The CDR3 loop is CASSLIKNTEAFF. The CDR3 DNA is TGTGCCAGCAGTTTAATCAAGAACACTGAAGCTTTCTTT. The chain joins TRBV28 to TRBJ1-1; D ambiguous. Germline values: CDR1 MDHEN, CDR2 SYDVKM. V was trimmed by 2 bases and J by 1 base, leaving 5 bases between them. This CDR3 comprises 13 residues.